The sequence of this T cell receptor beta chain was determined in a study of T cells in Graves' hyperthyroidism and ophthalmopathy (dated by TCRdb to about 2019). Regarding the study in general: Peripheral blood samples were taken at initial diagnosis, before any treatment was given. A discovery cohort of about 100 patients, approximately 45 with Graves' ophthalmopathy and approximately 55 with stable Graves' hyperthyroidism, was used to find distinguishing TCR V-J signatures. Whether ophthalmopathy could be predicted prospectively was tested in an independent validation cohort made up of under 20 hyperthyroidism patients plus 17 patients who later progressed to ophthalmopathy. The 95 to 100 discovery patients were randomly divided into training and test sets at a 7:3 ratio. Thyroid tissue and blood T-cell repertoires from over 5 Graves' hyperthyroidism patients were also compared in the study. Once sampling was done, hyperthyroidism patients were given methimazole at a starting dose of 30 mg daily, whereas ophthalmopathy patients were given high-dose intravenous methylprednisolone. The paper describes TCR Vbeta CDR3 sequencing of 140 or so peripheral blood samples, made up of 43 ophthalmopathy patients, some 80 hyperthyroidism patients and around 17 progressor patients.

Graves' hyperthyroidism was defined as stable when no progression to ophthalmopathy occurred over 18 months of follow-up. Hyperthyroidism patients were newly diagnosed, had a disease duration of under 2 months, and were aged 18 to 65 years. Patients with uncontrolled infections, other autoimmune diseases, pregnancy or lactation were excluded. Diagnoses relied on clinical symptoms, serum thyroxine and TRAb, thyroid ultrasound and orbital computed tomography. Ficoll-Paque density gradient centrifugation was used to isolate PBMCs from about 9 ml of fresh peripheral blood. Total RNA was extracted with Trizol reagent, and quality was checked on an Agilent 2100 Bioanalyzer. Amplification of TCR beta CDR3 regions was carried out from RNA transcripts. For the first round of RT-PCR on the TCR CDR3, the HTBI primer set was used together with the Qiagen OneStep RT-PCR kit. A second multiplex PCR round built the libraries, followed by size selection and purification. Libraries were sequenced paired-end with 100 bp reads on an Illumina HiSeq2000. As for how the authors treated the data: SOAPnuke was used to process the raw data, with reads discarded if the reads contained adapters or uncalled bases, had a mean Phred below 15, or lacked an exact constant-primer or identifier match. High-quality paired reads were merged with COPE v1.2.5, and unique nucleotide sequences were defined as clonotypes. Clonotypes were aligned to IMGT TRBV, TRBD and TRBJ reference segments using MiTCR v1.1. The analysis included only V-J combinations with a frequency above 0.0001, which together covered 99.2% of the repertoires. A TCS score was defined as the ratio between F50 (clonal expansion) and ExV (chaos), using BLOSUM62-based TCRdist between CDR3 peptides within each V-J. Welch's t-statistics and random forest reduced some 510 V-J features to 13, which were used in a naive Bayes classifier (R e1071). The public reads were run again by TCRdb, first through fastp at Q25 and then through MiXCR, and only productive beta chains were kept. Rows with one shared CDR3 protein collapse into an entry with the most common genes and DNA. What appears here as the V and J calls and clone size reflects TCRdb's work, not the paper's. This sample gives some 620,000 distinct CDR3 sequences in total; about 16% of them show up just once. The ten largest account for 3.8% of the sample.

This clonotype occurred many times. The specificity of this receptor is unknown. No much larger clonotype is one base removed from it; base qualities were not supplied. Deletion took 7 bases off V and 3 bases off J, with a span of 20 bases between the germline ends. The germline V gene specifies MDHEN as CDR1 and SYDVKM as CDR2. Including cysteine and phenylalanine, the CDR3 has 16 amino acids. The read is trimmed to its CDR3 DNA, 48 bases read in frame from base 1. The paper as a whole reports these results and caveats: In validation, the model predicted progression to ophthalmopathy a median of approximately 6.6 months before onset, with roughly 70% sensitivity and about 72% specificity. No statistical method was used to set the sample size in advance, and investigators knew the group allocation. Most expanded thyroid clonotypes (frequency above 0.001) were also detected in blood, suggesting blood repertoires may reflect thyroid immune responses. In cross-validation, a model built on a 13 V-J signature told ophthalmopathy apart from stable hyperthyroidism with under 90% sensitivity and roughly 82% specificity, and in testing the same model reached 80%/75%.

This chain is built from TRBV28 and TRBJ2-3; the best D guess is TRBD2, with 5 bases matching. Sequencing used blood. This clonotype was sampled from a woman in her 30s with Graves' hyperthyroidism. The CDR3 has the sequence CASNSPRRDMTDTQYF. In nucleotide form, the sequence is TGTGCCAGCAACTCCCCCCGCCGGGATATGACAGATACGCAGTATTTT. The full variable domain, with segments outside the CDR3 supplied by the reference TRBV28 and TRBJ2-3 proteins, appears as DVKVTQSSRYLVKRTGEKVFLECVQDMDHENMFWYRQDPGLGLRLIYFSYDVKMKEKGDIPEGYSVSREKKERFSLILESASTNQTSMYLCASNSPRRDMTDTQYFGPGTRLTVL.